The sequence of this T cell receptor beta chain was determined in a study of blood T cell repertoires in COVID-19. Overall study: Whether acute or convalescent, the COVID-19 samples came from the United States, Italy and Spain. From T cells, B-cell-depleted T cells, or PBMCs came the material, which was cDNA or gDNA.

How the authors handled the data: Nucleated cell counts were estimated from reference gene primer amplification. Sequenced by immunoSEQ multiplex PCR; TCRdb stores in-frame clones only, minus some. V and J calls and clone size follow that table, whereas D and trimming were derived from the DNA. Found here are about 39,000 clones, just over 90% of them singletons; the top ten hold roughly 2%. The CDR3 length is 16 residues. The germline gives CDR1 LGHNA, CDR2 YNFKEQ. V lost 0 bases, J lost 0 bases, and 1 base stayed unmatched. The sequenced sample consisted of peripheral blood. The receptor was derived from a man aged 50-59 years with active COVID-19. This rearrangement joins TRBV4-2 to TRBJ2-1; 8 bases match TRBD2. The CDR3 here is CASSQEGTSSYNEQFF. The CDR3 nucleotides read TGTGCCAGCAGCCAAGAGGGGACTAGCTCCTACAATGAGCAGTTCTTC.